A selection of T cell receptor beta chains follows, all from one sample in a study of shared clonotypes between healthy human individuals. The protocol was immunoSEQ multiplex PCR, while the TCRdb copy is restricted to in-frame clones and leaves out a portion. The sample has 400,000 to 500,000 clones; 76% are singletons. The sequencing input was PBMCs. Receptors originate from a woman aged 40 to 50 in good health. Some clones in this sample may be carry-over from other donors' samples. Both conserved end residues are part of each CDR3. Each record gives: D gene, V gene, J gene, clone size, CDR3 protein, CDR3 DNA. D genes are given only for firm matches. Some rows have no size entry. The others give once, few or many, or a class for an expanded clone.

-	TRBV7-8	TRBJ1-1	few	CASSLGVGHLNTEAFF	TGTGCCAGCAGCTTAGGGGTTGGGCACCTGAACACTGAAGCTTTCTTT
-	TRBV28	TRBJ1-5	few	CASSYSWVQPQHF	TGTGCCAGCAGTTACTCATGGGTCCAGCCCCAGCATTTT
TRBD2	TRBV7-3	TRBJ2-1	-	CASSLTSGTYNEQFF	TGTGCCAGCAGCTTGACTAGCGGGACTTACAATGAGCAGTTCTTC
-	TRBV19	TRBJ2-6	-	CASSISAGANVLTF	TGTGCCAGTAGTATCTCAGCTGGGGCCAACGTCCTGACTTTC
-	TRBV4-1	TRBJ2-3	-	CASSQIPSSTDTQYF	TGCGCCAGCAGCCAGATCCCTTCTAGCACAGATACGCAGTATTTT
-	TRBV5-1	TRBJ1-2	-	CASSLAGWGYTF	TGCGCCAGCAGCTTGGCTGGCTGGGGCTACACCTTC
-	TRBV27	TRBJ2-6	-	CASSSQGPDSGANVLTF	TGTGCCAGCAGTTCTCAGGGCCCCGACTCTGGGGCCAACGTCCTGACTTTC
-	TRBV19	TRBJ2-7	-	CASSQGMWYEQYF	TGTGCCAGTAGCCAGGGAATGTGGTACGAGCAGTACTTC
-	TRBV2	TRBJ2-2	-	CASSVGQGGTGELFF	TGTGCCAGCAGTGTGGGGCAGGGGGGAACCGGGGAGCTGTTTTTT
TRBD1	TRBV27	TRBJ1-5	-	CASKRTGLSNQPQHF	TGTGCCAGCAAGAGGACAGGGTTAAGCAATCAGCCCCAGCATTTT
-	TRBV18	TRBJ2-3	-	CASSPDPPGRSTDTQYF	TGTGCCAGCTCACCAGACCCCCCGGGACGTAGCACAGATACGCAGTATTTT
TRBD1	TRBV28	TRBJ1-2	-	CASWDRGAFWGYTF	TGTGCCAGCTGGGACAGGGGGGCCTTTTGGGGCTACACCTTC
-	TRBV7-3	TRBJ2-1	-	CASSQGGHTRNEQFF	TGTGCCAGCAGCCAGGGGGGTCATACTCGGAATGAGCAGTTCTTC
-	TRBV7-2	TRBJ1-1	-	CASSLARQVTEAFF	TGTGCCAGCAGCTTAGCACGACAGGTCACTGAAGCTTTCTTT
TRBD1	TRBV19	TRBJ2-7	-	CASSSRQGSYEQYF	TGTGCCAGTAGTTCTCGACAGGGATCCTACGAGCAGTACTTC
-	TRBV28	TRBJ2-5	once	CASSWDEETQYF	TGTGCCAGCAGTTGGGATGAGGAGACCCAGTACTTC
-	TRBV9	TRBJ2-3	-	CASSVVGAADTQYF	TGTGCCAGCAGCGTAGTCGGGGCGGCAGATACGCAGTATTTT
TRBD2	TRBV29-1	TRBJ2-5	-	CSVQVTGGETQYF	TGCAGCGTTCAAGTAACGGGGGGAGAGACCCAGTACTTC
-	TRBV11-3	TRBJ2-1	-	CASSLRSGYNEQFF	TGTGCCAGCAGCCTCCGGAGCGGTTACAATGAGCAGTTCTTC
-	TRBV6-4	TRBJ2-3	many	CASSDSESDTQYF	TGTGCCAGCAGTGACTCAGAGTCAGATACGCAGTATTTT
-	TRBV4-1	TRBJ1-2	-	CASSQDYNTNYGYTF	TGCGCCAGCAGCCAAGATTATAACACTAACTATGGCTACACCTTC
-	TRBV19	TRBJ2-7	-	CASSQGGLSYEQYF	TGTGCCAGTAGCCAGGGTGGCCTCTCCTACGAGCAGTACTTC
-	TRBV18	TRBJ1-3	-	CASSLLPQSSGNTIYF	TGTGCCAGCTCACTCTTGCCCCAGAGCTCTGGAAACACCATATATTTT
-	TRBV10-1	TRBJ1-5	many	CASSESLSQPQHF	TGCGCCAGCAGTGAGTCGTTGAGTCAGCCCCAGCATTTT
TRBD1	TRBV28	TRBJ1-1	-	CASSPIPGAWGQVNTEAFF	TGTGCCAGCAGCCCCATTCCCGGCGCCTGGGGACAGGTGAACACTGAAGCTTTCTTT
-	TRBV29-1	TRBJ2-4	-	CSVREPAENIQYF	TGCAGCGTCCGTGAGCCGGCCGAAAACATTCAGTACTTC
TRBD1	TRBV28	TRBJ2-2	-	CAGSLVTGVEELFF	TGTGCCGGCAGTTTGGTGACAGGGGTGGAGGAGCTGTTTTTT
-	TRBV28	TRBJ2-7	-	CASYGYSYEQYF	TGTGCCAGCTACGGGTACTCCTACGAGCAGTACTTC
TRBD1	TRBV10-3	TRBJ2-5	-	CAISEGTVQETQYF	TGTGCCATCAGTGAAGGGACAGTTCAAGAGACCCAGTACTTC
TRBD2	TRBV29-1	TRBJ2-1	-	CSAETSGISEQFF	TGCAGCGCGGAGACTAGCGGGATATCTGAGCAGTTCTTC
TRBD2	TRBV5-4	TRBJ2-3	-	CASSREGPGLSTQYF	TGTGCCAGCAGCAGGGAGGGGCCTGGGTTAAGTACGCAGTATTTT
TRBD1	TRBV5-5	TRBJ2-2	-	CASSPTGGPASTGELFF	TGTGCCAGCAGCCCAACAGGGGGGCCGGCCTCCACCGGGGAGCTGTTTTTT
TRBD1	TRBV25-1	TRBJ1-1	-	CASSRQGNTEAFF	TGTGCCAGCAGTAGACAGGGGAACACTGAAGCTTTCTTT
-	TRBV25-1	TRBJ1-1	-	CASSESGGRTEAFF	TGTGCCAGCAGTGAATCCGGGGGTAGAACTGAAGCTTTCTTT
-	TRBV29-1	TRBJ2-3	-	CSVGRSGMLDTQYF	TGCAGCGTCGGAAGGTCCGGGATGTTAGATACGCAGTATTTT
-	TRBV10-3	TRBJ1-3	-	CAISSSRDRYGNTIYF	TGTGCCATCAGTTCGTCCCGGGACCGATATGGAAACACCATATATTTT
-	TRBV4-3	TRBJ2-3	-	CASSPRVVIGTDTQYF	TGCGCCAGCAGCCCCAGGGTGGTTATAGGCACAGATACGCAGTATTTT
-	TRBV27	TRBJ1-2	-	CASRGGPNYGYTF	TGTGCCAGCCGCGGGGGGCCTAACTATGGCTACACCTTC
TRBD2	TRBV5-5	TRBJ2-7	-	CASSRVPSGSFYGEQYF	TGTGCCAGCAGCCGGGTCCCTAGCGGGAGTTTCTACGGCGAGCAGTACTTC
-	TRBV4-3	TRBJ2-7	-	CASSQDWGDGKDEQYF	TGCGCCAGCAGCCAAGATTGGGGGGACGGGAAGGACGAGCAGTACTTC
-	TRBV30	TRBJ2-1	once	CAWSVGSLNEQFF	TGTGCCTGGAGTGTAGGGAGTTTGAATGAGCAGTTCTTC
TRBD2	TRBV5-1	TRBJ2-5	-	CASSGYGGSAETQYF	TGCGCCAGCAGCGGTTACGGCGGGAGTGCGGAGACCCAGTACTTC
-	TRBV15	TRBJ1-1	once	CATSRDRYGSTEAFF	TGTGCCACCAGCAGAGATCGATACGGGAGCACTGAAGCTTTCTTT
TRBD1	TRBV6-1	TRBJ2-7	-	CASTYRQGSYEQYF	TGTGCCAGCACCTACCGACAGGGGAGCTACGAGCAGTACTTC
TRBD1	TRBV29-1	TRBJ1-1	many	CSVGDRGAHTEAFF	TGCAGCGTTGGTGACAGGGGGGCCCATACTGAAGCTTTCTTT
TRBD2	TRBV5-1	TRBJ2-1	-	CASSLDGLAGIGEQFF	TGCGCCAGCAGCTTGGACGGACTAGCGGGAATTGGAGAGCAGTTCTTC
TRBD2	TRBV15	TRBJ2-7	-	CATSWGGLGYEQYF	TGTGCCACCTCTTGGGGGGGGTTGGGATACGAGCAGTACTTC
-	TRBV5-6	TRBJ2-5	-	CASSISETQYF	TGTGCCAGCAGCATTTCAGAGACCCAGTACTTC